The 18 T cell receptor beta chains presented below share a single source sample, sequenced in a study of cytomegalovirus exposure and HLA in healthy donors. The PCR contained 60 Vbeta and 13 Jbeta primers. Here immunoSEQ multiplex PCR was the method, and the copy in TCRdb shows in-frame clones only, minus some. The data hold roughly 130,000 clones, with 65% to 80% observed a single time. The sequencing input was PBMCs. These receptors were collected from a woman in her fifties or sixties in good health and CMV-seropositive.

This sequence joins TRBV6-6 and TRBJ2-7, with D possibly being TRBD1 (5 bases). Trimming shortened V by 5 bases and J by 1 base, and 6 bases separated the two germline ends. Looked up from germline, CDR1 is MNHNY and CDR2 is SVGAGI (reference sequence). The CDR3 runs to 12 residues. The CDR3, as DNA: TGTGCCAGCAGTGACAGATCCTACGAGCAGTACTTC. Its protein is CASSDRSYEQYF.

The CDR3 DNA sequence: TGTGCCAGCAGCCTGGACAGGGGGGGCAACTATGGCTACACCTTC. It codes for CASSLDRGGNYGYTF. This chain connects TRBV7-3 to TRBJ1-2; the match to TRBD1 covers 10 bases. Germline trimming cut 5 bases from V and 2 bases from J; bases unmatched to any gene: 5. CDR3 length: 15 residues. CDR1 and CDR2 from the germline V gene are SGHTA and FQGTGA.

This clone was detected once. The sample holds other DNA sequences that translate to the same CDR3. The V call is TRBV19, the J call TRBJ1-1, with a tentative D call TRBD1 (6 bases). This CDR3 has 13 amino acids. V shed 6 bases and J shed 1 base, with 9 bases lying between them. CDR1 is LNHDA, CDR2 SQIVND, per germline (reference sequence). The CDR3 DNA sequence: TGTGCCAGTAGCACGACAGGGAACACTGAAGCTTTCTTT. It translates to CASSTTGNTEAFF.

This clone has only one observation. The chain joins TRBV29-1 to TRBJ1-2; D uncertain. The CDR3 contains 12 residues. Germline-derived CDR1 and CDR2 are SQVTM and ANQGSEA. V lost 3 bases, J lost 4 bases, and 9 bases lay in between. Written as DNA, the CDR3 is TGCAGCGTTGATGAGCCGTTCTATGGCTACACCTTC. As protein: CSVDEPFYGYTF.

This chain connects TRBV5-3 to TRBJ2-7, with D possibly matching TRBD1 (6 bases). TRBV5-3 is filed as an ORF, its function uncertain. The germline V and J ends were trimmed by 2 bases and 5 bases, with 17 bases remaining between them. CDR3 size: 15 residues. The CDR3 sequence: CARSLNSRGSHEQYF. As DNA, the CDR3 is TGTGCCAGAAGCTTAAATTCCAGGGGCAGCCACGAGCAGTACTTC.

This clone has just one count. This chain joins TRBV15 and TRBJ2-7; 10 nucleotides match TRBD1. Trimming at V came to 2 bases and at J to 5 bases, leaving 6 bases not matched to a gene. This CDR3 is 15 amino acids long. The germline gives CDR1 LNHNV, CDR2 YYDKDF (reference sequence). CDR3 sequence reads: CATSRSRDRGHEQYF. The CDR3 coding sequence is TGTGCCACCAGCAGATCCCGGGACAGGGGACACGAGCAGTACTTC.

CDR3 sequence: CASSLIGGVGGSFTYEQYF. CDR3 DNA sequence: TGTGCCAGCAGCTTAATCGGGGGGGTAGGTGGCTCGTTTACCTACGAGCAGTACTTC. This chain joins TRBV5-6 and TRBJ2-7; 8 bases are shared with TRBD2. The V gene end was trimmed by 2 bases and the J gene end by 2 bases; junction bases not matched to a gene: 18. There are 19 residues in the CDR3. Looked up from germline, CDR1 is SGHDT and CDR2 is YYEEEE.

This sequence joins TRBV6-1 and TRBJ2-7, with D tentatively TRBD1 (6 bases). CDR1 and CDR2 from the germline V gene are MNHNS and SASEGT. CDR3 size: 15 residues. Trimming left V 4 bases short and J 3 bases short, with 16 bases between. The CDR3 region is CASSVETGLYYEQYF. CDR3 DNA sequence: TGTGCCAGCAGTGTAGAGACAGGCCTCTACTACGAGCAGTACTTC.

There are a few counts of this clone. The chain recombines TRBV7-6 with TRBJ1-5; possible D gene TRBD1, 5 bases. V lost 5 bases, J lost 5 bases, and 7 bases lay in between. Per the germline V gene, CDR1 is SGHVS and CDR2 is FNYEAQ. The CDR3 contains 12 residues. The CDR3 sequence: CASSVRDQPQHF. DNA for the CDR3: TGTGCCAGCAGCGTCAGGGATCAGCCCCAGCATTTT. The variable domain in full, with the rest retrieved from reference TRBV7-6 and TRBJ1-5, is GAGVSQSPRYKVTKRGQDVALRCDPISGHVSLYWYRQALGQGPEFLTYFNYEAQQDKSGLPNDRFSAERPEGSISTLTIQRTEQRDSAMYRCASSVRDQPQHFGDGTRLSIL.

The V call is TRBV7-6, the J call TRBJ2-3, with D perhaps matching TRBD2 (6 bases). The CDR3 contains 16 residues. The germline gives CDR1 SGHVS, CDR2 FNYEAQ. The germline V and J ends were trimmed by 5 bases and 0 bases, with 15 bases remaining between them. CDR3 coding DNA: TGTGCCAGCAGCGGGGGACTCACCTATAGCACAGATACGCAGTATTTT. This gives the protein CASSGGLTYSTDTQYF.

This clone was observed once. The rearrangement joins TRBV28 to TRBJ2-1, with 12 bases lining up with TRBD2. The CDR3 consists of 15 residues. Germline CDR1 and CDR2: MDHEN and SYDVKM. The J segment lost 10 bases and the V segment lost 4 bases, leaving 8 bases of the junction unmatched. The CDR3 DNA sequence: TGTGCCAGCAGTTCGACTAGCGGGGGCCTTGGGGAGCAGTTCTTC. Encoded protein: CASSSTSGGLGEQFF.

This clone was counted a single time. The chain combines TRBV15 with TRBJ2-7; 7 positions agree with TRBD1. After removal of 1 base from V and 2 bases from J, the junction contained 2 bases not matched to a gene. CDR1 LNHNV and CDR2 YYDKDF come from the germline V gene (reference sequence). This CDR3 comprises 14 residues. DNA for the CDR3: TGTGCCACCAGCAGAGGAGGGACAGCCTACGAGCAGTACTTC. Protein: CATSRGGTAYEQYF.

A single count supports this clone. The V call is TRBV19, the J call TRBJ1-1; TRBD1 is a possible D gene (6 bases). Germline V gene sequence: CDR1 LNHDA, CDR2 SQIVND (reference sequence). The CDR3 totals 14 residues. Trimming took off 7 bases at V and 0 bases at J, with 12 bases between the two ends. DNA of the CDR3: TGTGCCAGTATGACAGGACACATGAACACTGAAGCTTTCTTT. Protein: CASMTGHMNTEAFF. Full variable domain (outside the CDR3, taken from reference TRBV19 and TRBJ1-1): DGGITQSPKYLFRKEGQNVTLSCEQNLNHDAMYWYRQDPGQGLRLIYYSQIVNDFQKGDIAEGYSVSREKKESFPLTVTSAQKNPTAFYLCASMTGHMNTEAFFGQGTRLTVV.

The genes are TRBV14 and TRBJ1-2, with TRBD1 identical over 12 bases. CDR1 SGHDN and CDR2 FVKESK come from the germline V gene. V was clipped by 4 bases and J by 4 bases; unmatched bases: 10. The CDR3 has 17 amino acids. CDR3 coding DNA: TGTGCCAGCAGCCCCAATTCCGGGACAGGGGGCTCCTATGGCTACACCTTC. Amino acid sequence: CASSPNSGTGGSYGYTF.

V and J are TRBV10-1 and TRBJ2-1; the D gene is possibly TRBD2 (6 bases). Deletions cut 0 bases from V and 3 bases from J, with 15 bases between. This CDR3 is built from 17 residues. Germline-derived CDR1 and CDR2 are WNHNN and SYGVQD (reference sequence). The CDR3 is CASSESNVGTVYNEQFF. CDR3 coding DNA: TGCGCCAGCAGTGAGTCGAATGTAGGGACTGTCTACAATGAGCAGTTCTTC.

This clone was detected only a few times. CDR3 in DNA: TGTGCCAGCAGCCCCGGACAGGGCTACGAGCAGTACTTC. Its protein product is CASSPGQGYEQYF. The chain uses TRBV7-2 and TRBJ2-7; TRBD1 matches 8 bases. Unmatched junction bases numbered 3, after V lost 5 bases and J lost 3 bases. This CDR3 is 13 amino acids long. Germline V gene data show CDR1 as SGHTA and CDR2 as FQGNSA.

The genes are TRBV2 and TRBJ1-2, with D possibly TRBD1 on 5 matching bases. CDR1 SNHLY and CDR2 FYNNEI come from the germline V gene. The V end was cut by 6 bases, the J end by 3 bases, with 14 bases between. CDR3 length: 14 amino acids. The CDR3: CASRAQGSHYGYTF. CDR3 bases: TGTGCCAGCAGGGCTCAGGGAAGTCACTATGGCTACACCTTC.

CDR3 protein: CASTQDIRSYEQYF. The DNA of the CDR3 is TGTGCCAGCACCCAGGATATTAGATCCTACGAGCAGTACTTC. V usage is TRBV5-8 and J usage is TRBJ2-7; D unresolved. Trimming removed 6 bases from V and 1 base from J, with 14 bases in between. The germline gives CDR1 SGHTS, CDR2 YDEGEE. This CDR3 has 14 amino acids.